The clone carrying this TCR beta chain was picked up a small number of times. The authors' processing: Scientists estimated how many nucleated cells there were by amplifying reference gene primers. The assay was immunoSEQ multiplex PCR, and TCRdb's table has in-frame clones only and misses some. V and J calls and clone size follow that table, whereas D and trimming were derived from the DNA. Of 70,000 or so clones listed, over 85% are singletons. The germline V and J ends were trimmed by 4 bases and 7 bases, with 11 bases remaining between them. Germline CDR1 is SGHRS and CDR2 is YFSETQ. The CDR3 extends over 13 amino acids. The data were taken from a study of blood T cell repertoires in COVID-19. Study-level background: Researchers got acute and convalescent COVID-19 samples from the United States, Italy and Spain.

Sequencing was performed on peripheral blood. The V call is TRBV5-1, the J call TRBJ2-2; D gene ambiguous. The source of this sequence is a human donor in a cohort sampled during active COVID-19. Written as DNA, the CDR3 is TGCGCCAGCAGCAAATCATCAGGCGGGGAGCTGTTTTTT. Translation: CASSKSSGGELFF.